The 26 T cell receptor beta chains given below trace back to one sample, sequenced in a study of persistence of HIV-infected CD4 T cells. The libraries were made with immunoSEQ version 4 in survey mode. The table came from immunoSEQ multiplex PCR; TCRdb's copy has only in-frame clones and leaves some out. The table lists fewer than 45,000 clones, about nine tenths of them singletons, with over 0.45% in the top ten. These receptors' targets are unknown. Cells were stimulated nonspecifically with anti-CD3/anti-CD28 magnetic beads. Sorting of responding CD4+ T cells relied on upregulated CD40 ligand together with CD69. The specimen was CD4+ T cells sorted from PBMCs after roughly 17-hour stimulation, collected from a patient who received antiretroviral therapy. The receptors were gathered from an adult woman with HIV who was CMV-seropositive.

This rearrangement joins TRBV6-1 to TRBJ2-1; D may match TRBD1 or TRBD2 (5 bases each). CDR1 and CDR2 from the germline V gene are MNHNS and SASEGT. V dropped 0 bases and J dropped 7 bases, with 10 bases sitting between them. The CDR3 totals 14 residues. As DNA, the CDR3 is TGTGCCAGCAGTGAAGCGGGGGTCTTAAATGAGCAGTTCTTC. Translating it yields CASSEAGVLNEQFF.

This chain connects TRBV5-6 to TRBJ2-3; 8 bases match TRBD2. Germline V gene sequence: CDR1 SGHDT, CDR2 YYEEEE. V trimming: 2 bases; J trimming: 1 base; junction bases outside the gene matches: 6. This CDR3 comprises 16 residues. CDR3 region: CASSFAGGAGTDTQYF. In DNA, the CDR3 is TGTGCCAGCAGCTTTGCGGGGGGCGCCGGCACAGATACGCAGTATTTT.

The rearrangement uses TRBV7-8 and TRBJ2-2; TRBD2 aligns across 14 bases. This CDR3 contains 17 residues. V lost 5 bases and J lost 4; bases outside the gene matches: 6. CDR1 and CDR2 from the germline V gene are SGHVS and FQNEAQ. CDR3 nucleotides: TGTGCCAGCAGCCCCAGGACTAGCGGGGGGCTCACCGGGGAGCTGTTTTTT. Its protein is CASSPRTSGGLTGELFF.

The chain employs TRBV24-1 and TRBJ1-1; D is unresolved. The CDR3 is 12 residues long. The germline V gene encodes CDR1 KGHDR and CDR2 SFDVKD. Trimming cost V 9 bases and J 3 bases, with 10 bases left between them. CDR3: CATPEGDTEAFF. DNA for the CDR3: TGTGCCACCCCTGAGGGAGACACTGAAGCTTTCTTT.

The V and J genes are TRBV30 and TRBJ1-3; the D gene is possibly TRBD1 (6 bases). In germline, CDR1 is GTSNPN, CDR2 SVGIG (reference sequence). V was cut by 3 bases and J by 4 bases, with 13 bases left in between. The CDR3 is made up of 14 amino acids. The CDR3 DNA follows: TGTGCCTGGAGCTCGGGGGCGCCCGGAAACACCATATATTTT. It translates to CAWSSGAPGNTIYF.

This clone was counted only a few times. The chain couples TRBV10-1 to TRBJ1-3; no definite D call. The CDR3 sequence is 14 residues long. The V end lost 3 bases, the J end lost 4 bases, and 10 bases lay between the germline ends. Looked up from germline, CDR1 is WNHNN and CDR2 is SYGVQD (reference sequence). The CDR3 DNA reads as TGCGCCAGCAGTGAAGGAGGTCCGGGAAACACCATATATTTT. Translated: CASSEGGPGNTIYF.

The chain combines TRBV5-1 with TRBJ2-5; D possibly matches TRBD1 or TRBD2 (6 bases each). Germline assignment: CDR1 SGHRS and CDR2 YFSETQ. V was pared by 6 bases and J by 0 bases, with 12 bases between. This CDR3 is 14 amino acids long. Here the CDR3 reads CASKGDLYQETQYF. The CDR3 DNA sequence: TGCGCCAGCAAGGGGGACTTGTACCAAGAGACCCAGTACTTC.

The chain combines TRBV4-1 with TRBJ1-1; perhaps TRBD1 as D (5 bases). V lost 3 bases and J 6 bases, leaving 17 bases between the germline ends. The CDR3 spans 15 residues. Germline CDR1 MGHRA, CDR2 YSYEKL. CDR3 coding DNA: TGCGCCAGCAGCCACCTCGACAGAAAGTTCGCTGAAGCTTTCTTT. Protein sequence: CASSHLDRKFAEAFF.

The rearrangement links TRBV19 to TRBJ1-2; 10 bases are a match to TRBD1. Germline CDR1 LNHDA, CDR2 SQIVND (reference sequence). The CDR3 totals 15 residues. The V and J ends lost 7 bases and 6 bases, in that order; junction bases with no gene match: 11. The DNA for the CDR3 is TGTGCCAGTACCGACTGGGGACAGGGGAGAGATGGCTACACCTTC. As protein: CASTDWGQGRDGYTF.

The rearrangement links TRBV5-6 to TRBJ2-7; D remains ambiguous. Germline V CDR1 and CDR2: SGHDT, YYEEEE. Trimming took 0 bases from V and 0 from J, leaving 10 bases between them. This CDR3 has 15 amino acids. CDR3 sequence: CASSLAPTASYEQYF. The CDR3 DNA reads TGTGCCAGCAGCTTGGCCCCAACAGCCTCCTACGAGCAGTACTTC.

The V gene is TRBV5-1, the J gene TRBJ2-3, with D possibly matching TRBD1 (5 bases). CDR3 length: 13 residues. V lost 1 base to trimming and J lost 4 bases, with 7 bases between them. Germline V lookup: CDR1 SGHRS, CDR2 YFSETQ. For the CDR3, the DNA is TGCGCCAGCAGCTTGAGGGGCTCAGATACGCAGTATTTT. It translates to CASSLRGSDTQYF.

This chain links TRBV10-3 with TRBJ1-2; 8 bases line up with TRBD1. CDR3 length: 14 residues. V lost 5 bases, J lost 4 bases, and 6 bases stayed unmatched. Germline V gene lookup returns CDR1 ENHRY and CDR2 SYGVKD. DNA for the CDR3: TGTGCCATCAGTCAGGACAGGGCCAGCTATGGCTACACCTTC. It specifies CAISQDRASYGYTF.

This chain connects TRBV18 to TRBJ1-1; maybe TRBD1 (5 bases). Trimming removed 4 bases from V and 1 base from J, with 10 bases in between. The CDR3 length is 14 residues. Looked up from germline, CDR1 is KGHSH and CDR2 is LQKENI. The CDR3 DNA reads as TGTGCCAGCTCACATGGGACTCAGAACACTGAAGCTTTCTTT. Translating it yields CASSHGTQNTEAFF.

The chain couples TRBV11-1 to TRBJ2-4, with D perhaps matching TRBD1 (5 bases). Germline V CDR1 and CDR2: SGHAT, FQDESV (reference sequence). The CDR3 length is 14 residues. V shed 3 bases and J shed 5 bases, with 11 bases lying between them. The CDR3 region is CASSFATDQNIQYF. DNA of the CDR3: TGTGCCAGCAGCTTCGCGACAGACCAAAACATTCAGTACTTC.

The chain is built from TRBV11-3 and TRBJ2-7; 11 bases are shared with TRBD1. The trim removed 5 bases at V and 1 base at J, leaving 4 bases unmatched. CDR1 and CDR2 from the germline V gene are SGHNT and YENEEA. The CDR3 covers 15 residues. The CDR3 nucleotides read TGTGCCAGCAGCCCGGGACAGGGGGGTTCCTACGAGCAGTACTTC. The encoded protein is CASSPGQGGSYEQYF.

The V call is TRBV30, the J call TRBJ1-1; D is possibly TRBD1 (6 bases). This CDR3 spans 14 amino acids. The germline V gene has CDR1 GTSNPN and CDR2 SVGIG (reference sequence). V gave up 2 bases and J gave up 3 bases, with 13 bases separating them. The CDR3 here is CAWSKRPGDTEAFF. The CDR3, as DNA: TGTGCCTGGAGTAAACGGCCAGGGGACACTGAAGCTTTCTTT.

This clone was recorded only once. The chain carries TRBV5-1 and TRBJ2-4; a weak D match, TRBD1 (6 bases). The CDR3 is made up of 14 amino acids. Germline V gene lookup returns CDR1 SGHRS and CDR2 YFSETQ. The V and J ends lost 5 bases and 4 bases respectively, with 13 bases between them. The CDR3, as DNA: TGCGCCAGCAGTGGTGAGACAGGAAAAAACATTCAGTACTTC. It translates to CASSGETGKNIQYF.

The chain is built from TRBV5-3 and TRBJ2-1, with 14 bases lining up with TRBD2. TRBV5-3 carries the ORF label, with uncertain function. V trimming: 2 bases; J trimming: 0 bases; junction bases outside the gene matches: 7. The CDR3 is made up of 19 amino acids. The CDR3 bases are TGTGCCAGAAGCTTCCGGACTAGCGGGGGGATGAGCTCCTACAATGAGCAGTTCTTC. Translation: CARSFRTSGGMSSYNEQFF.

The CDR3 DNA sequence: TGTGCCAGCAGCGTACGGCTAGCAGGGGCAGATACGCAGTATTTT. Residues: CASSVRLAGADTQYF. The chain employs TRBV9 and TRBJ2-3, with D maybe TRBD1 (6 bases). The CDR3 spans 15 residues. The V gene lost 1 base and the J gene lost 4 bases, with 13 bases spanning the gap. The germline V gene has CDR1 SGDLS and CDR2 YYNGEE.

The chain links TRBV5-1 to TRBJ2-3; 8 bases line up with TRBD2. This CDR3 is built from 14 residues. Germline CDR1 SGHRS, CDR2 YFSETQ. Trimming took 4 bases from V and 4 from J; bases not matched to a gene: 5. Here the CDR3 DNA reads TGCGCCAGCAGCCCCGGGGGGGGCTCAGATACGCAGTATTTT. Amino acids: CASSPGGGSDTQYF.

The chain joins TRBV2 to TRBJ1-3; D call uncertain. V was trimmed by 3 bases and J by 4 bases, leaving 13 bases between them. Per germline, CDR1 SNHLY and CDR2 FYNNEI. This CDR3 spans 15 amino acids. The chain's CDR3 is CASSDKSRGGNTIYF. CDR3 DNA: TGTGCCAGCAGTGATAAGAGCCGTGGGGGAAACACCATATATTTT.

V is TRBV18 and J is TRBJ2-2; 9 nucleotides align to TRBD1. The junction had 3 bases not matched to a gene; V was cut back by 4 bases and J by 0 bases. The CDR3 runs to 16 residues. From germline, CDR1 is KGHSH and CDR2 LQKENI. The CDR3 bases are TGTGCCAGCTCACGAACAGGGGGCGCGAACACCGGGGAGCTGTTTTTT. Encoded protein: CASSRTGGANTGELFF.

This clone appeared a few times. The CDR3 sequence: CASSPAVTDNTGELFF. The DNA for the CDR3 is TGTGCCAGCAGCCCTGCGGTGACGGATAACACCGGGGAGCTGTTTTTT. This rearrangement joins TRBV6-2 or TRBV6-3 to TRBJ2-2, with D unresolved. The V and J ends lost 6 bases and 2 bases respectively, with 16 bases between them. Germline V CDR1 and CDR2: MNHEY, SVGEGT. This CDR3 spans 16 amino acids.

The chain combines TRBV28 with TRBJ1-2; weak D call: TRBD1 (6 bases). Germline assignment: CDR1 MDHEN and CDR2 SYDVKM. The CDR3 sequence is 17 residues long. V dropped 4 bases and J dropped 1 base, with 19 bases sitting between them. Written as DNA, the CDR3 is TGTGCCAGCAGTTCCTTTGACGGGGGCAGGGGTAACTATGGCTACACCTTC. Translation gives CASSSFDGGRGNYGYTF.

This clone was recorded only once. The chain has TRBV30 and TRBJ2-5, with a tentative D call TRBD2 (5 bases). This CDR3 has 12 amino acids. V was clipped by 2 bases and J by 5 bases, with 9 bases between them. Germline assignment: CDR1 GTSNPN and CDR2 SVGIG (reference sequence). The CDR3 is CAWSSPGETQYF. The CDR3 DNA is TGTGCCTGGAGTTCTCCGGGGGAGACCCAGTACTTC.

The rearrangement links TRBV9 to TRBJ2-6; unclear D gene. The V end was cut by 4 bases, the J end by 2 bases, with 19 bases between. This CDR3 region has 18 residues. CDR1 is SGDLS and CDR2 is YYNGEE in the germline V gene. The DNA of the CDR3 is TGTGCCAGCAGCTTCGGGTCGAGGTCCTTTCCTGGGGCCAACGTCCTGACTTTC. Translation: CASSFGSRSFPGANVLTF.